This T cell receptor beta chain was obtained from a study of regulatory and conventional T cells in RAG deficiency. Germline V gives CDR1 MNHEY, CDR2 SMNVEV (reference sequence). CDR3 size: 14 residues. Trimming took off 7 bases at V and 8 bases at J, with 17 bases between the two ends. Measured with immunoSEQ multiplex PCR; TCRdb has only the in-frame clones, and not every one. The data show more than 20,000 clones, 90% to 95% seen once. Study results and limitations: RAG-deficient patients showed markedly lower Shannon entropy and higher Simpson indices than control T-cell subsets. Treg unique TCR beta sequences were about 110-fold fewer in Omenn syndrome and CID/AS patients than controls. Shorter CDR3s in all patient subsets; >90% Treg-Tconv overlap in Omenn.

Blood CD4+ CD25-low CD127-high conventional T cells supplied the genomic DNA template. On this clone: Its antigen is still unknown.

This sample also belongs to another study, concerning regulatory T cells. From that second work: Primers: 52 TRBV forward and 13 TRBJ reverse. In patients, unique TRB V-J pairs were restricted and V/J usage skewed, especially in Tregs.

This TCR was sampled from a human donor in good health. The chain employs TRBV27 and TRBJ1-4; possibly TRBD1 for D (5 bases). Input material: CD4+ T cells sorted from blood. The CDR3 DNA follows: TGTGCCAGCAAATGGGACTCTGAGGGCGAAAAACTGTTTTTT. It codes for CASKWDSEGEKLFF.